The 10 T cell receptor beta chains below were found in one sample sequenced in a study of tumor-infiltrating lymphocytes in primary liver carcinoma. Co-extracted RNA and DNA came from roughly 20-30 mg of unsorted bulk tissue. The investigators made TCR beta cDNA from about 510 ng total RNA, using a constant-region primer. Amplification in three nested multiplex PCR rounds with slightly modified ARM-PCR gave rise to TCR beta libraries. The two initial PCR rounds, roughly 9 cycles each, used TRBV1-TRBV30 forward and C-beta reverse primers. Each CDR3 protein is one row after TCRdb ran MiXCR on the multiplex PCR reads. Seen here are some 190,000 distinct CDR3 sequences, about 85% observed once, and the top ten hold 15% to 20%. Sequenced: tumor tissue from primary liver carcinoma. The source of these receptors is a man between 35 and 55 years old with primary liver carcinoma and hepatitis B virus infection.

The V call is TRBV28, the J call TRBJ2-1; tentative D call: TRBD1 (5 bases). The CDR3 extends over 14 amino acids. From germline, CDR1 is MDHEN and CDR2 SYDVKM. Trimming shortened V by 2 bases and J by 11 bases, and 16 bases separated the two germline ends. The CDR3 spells CASSLTGPQEKQFF. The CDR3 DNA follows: TGTGCCAGCAGTTTAACAGGACCCCAGGAGAAGCAGTTCTTC.

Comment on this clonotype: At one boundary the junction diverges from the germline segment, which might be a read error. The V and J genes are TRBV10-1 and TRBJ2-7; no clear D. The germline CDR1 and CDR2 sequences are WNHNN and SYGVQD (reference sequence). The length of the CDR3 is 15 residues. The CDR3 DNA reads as TGCGCCAGCAGTGAACTCAGAGAGAGCCCCTACGAGCAGTGCTTC. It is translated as CASSELRESPYEQCF.

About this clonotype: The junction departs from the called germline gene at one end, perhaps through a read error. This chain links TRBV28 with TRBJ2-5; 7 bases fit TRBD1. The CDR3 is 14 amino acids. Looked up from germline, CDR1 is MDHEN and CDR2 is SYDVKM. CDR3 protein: CTSTPDRLVETQYF. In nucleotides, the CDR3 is TGTACCAGCACGCCGGACAGGTTGGTAGAGACCCAGTACTTC.

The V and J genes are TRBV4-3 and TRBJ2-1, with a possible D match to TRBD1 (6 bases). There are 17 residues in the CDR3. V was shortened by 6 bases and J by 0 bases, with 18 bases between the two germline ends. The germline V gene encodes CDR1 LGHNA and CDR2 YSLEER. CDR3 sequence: CASSHLTGKLSYNEQFF. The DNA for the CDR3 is TGCGCCAGCAGTCATTTGACAGGCAAACTCTCCTACAATGAGCAGTTCTTC.

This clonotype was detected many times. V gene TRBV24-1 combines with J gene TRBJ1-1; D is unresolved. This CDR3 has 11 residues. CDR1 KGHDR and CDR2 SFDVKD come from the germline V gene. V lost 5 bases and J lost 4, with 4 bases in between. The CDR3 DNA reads TGTGCCACCAGTGCTGGCACTGAAGCTTTCTTT. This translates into CATSAGTEAFF.

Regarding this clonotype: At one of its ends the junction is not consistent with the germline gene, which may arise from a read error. The CDR3 loop is CASNQWGLLTSGRAVESQCF. CDR3 in DNA: TGTGCCAGCAACCAATGGGGTTTACTGACTAGCGGGAGGGCCGTAGAGAGTCAGTGCTTC. V and J are TRBV6-6 and TRBJ2-5; 14 nucleotides line up with TRBD2. Germline V gene lookup returns CDR1 MNHNY and CDR2 SVGAGI (reference sequence). The CDR3 has 20 residues.

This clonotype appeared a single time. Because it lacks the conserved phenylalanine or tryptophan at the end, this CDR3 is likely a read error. CDR3 residues: CPSRVLAGGADTQYS. In DNA form, the CDR3 reads TGTCCCAGCAGAGTACTAGCGGGAGGGGCAGATACGCAGTATTCT. The gene calls are TRBV6-6 and TRBJ2-3; 13 positions agree with TRBD2. Germline lookup yields CDR1 MNHNY and CDR2 SVGAGI (reference sequence). The CDR3 sequence is 15 residues long.

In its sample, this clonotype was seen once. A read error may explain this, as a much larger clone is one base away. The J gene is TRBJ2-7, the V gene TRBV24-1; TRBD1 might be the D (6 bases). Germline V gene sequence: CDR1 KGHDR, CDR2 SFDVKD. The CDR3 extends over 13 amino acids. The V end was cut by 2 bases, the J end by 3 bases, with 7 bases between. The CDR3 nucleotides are TGTGCCACCAGTGATTCGACAGGCTACGAGCAGTACTTC. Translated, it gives CATSDSTGYEQYF.

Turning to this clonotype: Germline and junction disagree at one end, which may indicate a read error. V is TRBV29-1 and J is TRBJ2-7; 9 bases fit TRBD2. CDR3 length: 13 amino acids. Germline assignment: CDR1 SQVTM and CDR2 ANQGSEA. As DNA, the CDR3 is TGTAGCGCGGCGGCGGGAGGGGGACACGAGCAGCACTTC. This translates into CSAAAGGGHEQHF.

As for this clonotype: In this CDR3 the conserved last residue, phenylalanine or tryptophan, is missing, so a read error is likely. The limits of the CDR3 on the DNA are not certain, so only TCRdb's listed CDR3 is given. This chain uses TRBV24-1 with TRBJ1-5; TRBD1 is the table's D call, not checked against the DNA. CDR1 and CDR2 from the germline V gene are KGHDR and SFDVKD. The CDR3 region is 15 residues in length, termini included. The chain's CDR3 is CATSDRTGGNQPQHL.